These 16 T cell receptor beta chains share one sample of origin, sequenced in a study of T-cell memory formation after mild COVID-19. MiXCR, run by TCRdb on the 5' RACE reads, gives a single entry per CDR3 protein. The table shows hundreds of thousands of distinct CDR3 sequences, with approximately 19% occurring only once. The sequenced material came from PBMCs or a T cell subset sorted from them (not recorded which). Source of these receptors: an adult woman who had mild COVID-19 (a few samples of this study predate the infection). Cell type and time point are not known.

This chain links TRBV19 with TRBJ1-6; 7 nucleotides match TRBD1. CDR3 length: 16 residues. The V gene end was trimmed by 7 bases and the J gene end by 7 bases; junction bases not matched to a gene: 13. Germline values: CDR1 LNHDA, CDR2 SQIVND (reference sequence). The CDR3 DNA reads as TGTGCCAGTAATTTGGGACAGTTTACAAGAAATTCACCCCTCCACTTT. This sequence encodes CASNLGQFTRNSPLHF. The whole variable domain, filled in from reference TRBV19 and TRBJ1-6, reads DGGITQSPKYLFRKEGQNVTLSCEQNLNHDAMYWYRQDPGQGLRLIYYSQIVNDFQKGDIAEGYSVSREKKESFPLTVTSAQKNPTAFYLCASNLGQFTRNSPLHFGNGTRLTVT.

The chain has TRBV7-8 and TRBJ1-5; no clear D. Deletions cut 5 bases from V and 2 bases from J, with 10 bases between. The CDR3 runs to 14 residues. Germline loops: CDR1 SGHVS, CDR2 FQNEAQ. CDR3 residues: CASSAREGNQPQHF. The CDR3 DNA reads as TGTGCCAGCAGCGCTAGGGAGGGCAATCAGCCCCAGCATTTT.

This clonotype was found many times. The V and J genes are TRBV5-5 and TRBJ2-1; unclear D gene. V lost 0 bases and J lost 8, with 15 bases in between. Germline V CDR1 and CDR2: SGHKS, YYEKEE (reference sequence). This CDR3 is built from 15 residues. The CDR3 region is CASSLVVGPQYEQFF. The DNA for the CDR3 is TGTGCCAGCAGCTTGGTCGTGGGCCCCCAGTATGAGCAGTTCTTC.

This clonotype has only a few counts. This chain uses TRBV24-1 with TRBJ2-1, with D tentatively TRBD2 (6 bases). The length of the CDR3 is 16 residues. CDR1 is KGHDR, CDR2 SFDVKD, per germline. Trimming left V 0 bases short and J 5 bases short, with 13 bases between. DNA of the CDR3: TGTGCCACCAGTGATTTGCTCGCGGGAAGGGACAATGAGCAGTTCTTC. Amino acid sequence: CATSDLLAGRDNEQFF.

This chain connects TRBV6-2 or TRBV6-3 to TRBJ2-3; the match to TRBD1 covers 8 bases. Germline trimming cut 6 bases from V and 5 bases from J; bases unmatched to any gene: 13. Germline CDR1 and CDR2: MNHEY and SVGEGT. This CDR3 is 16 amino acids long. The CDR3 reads CASRSLDRARGDTQYF. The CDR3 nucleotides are TGTGCCAGCAGGAGTCTGGACAGGGCTAGGGGAGATACGCAGTATTTT.

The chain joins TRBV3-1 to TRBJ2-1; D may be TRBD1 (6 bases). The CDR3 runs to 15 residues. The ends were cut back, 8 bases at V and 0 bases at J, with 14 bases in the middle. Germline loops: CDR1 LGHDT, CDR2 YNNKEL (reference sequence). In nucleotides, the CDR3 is TGTGCCAGCGGCTTTGACAGGACCTCCTACAATGAGCAGTTCTTC. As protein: CASGFDRTSYNEQFF.

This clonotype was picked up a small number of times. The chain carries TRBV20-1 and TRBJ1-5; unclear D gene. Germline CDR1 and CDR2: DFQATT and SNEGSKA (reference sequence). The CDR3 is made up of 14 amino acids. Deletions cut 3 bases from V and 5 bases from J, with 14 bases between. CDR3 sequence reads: CSASPLYTDQPQHF. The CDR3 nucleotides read TGCAGTGCTAGTCCCCTCTACACGGATCAGCCCCAGCATTTT.

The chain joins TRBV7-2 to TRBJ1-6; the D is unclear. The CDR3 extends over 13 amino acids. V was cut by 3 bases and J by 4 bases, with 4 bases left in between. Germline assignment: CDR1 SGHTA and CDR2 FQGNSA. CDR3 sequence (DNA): TGTGCCAGCAGCTTTGGTTATAATTCACCCCTCCACTTT. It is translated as CASSFGYNSPLHF.

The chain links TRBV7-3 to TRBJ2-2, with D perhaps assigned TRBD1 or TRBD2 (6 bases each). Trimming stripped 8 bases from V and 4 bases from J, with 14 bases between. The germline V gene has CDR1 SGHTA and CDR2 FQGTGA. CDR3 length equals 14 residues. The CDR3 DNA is TGTGCCAGCGGAGGGGGGCCCGGCACCGGGGAGCTGTTTTTT. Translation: CASGGGPGTGELFF. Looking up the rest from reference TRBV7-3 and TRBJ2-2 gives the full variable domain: GAGVSQTPSNKVTEKGKYVELRCDPISGHTALYWYRQSLGQGPEFLIYFQGTGAADDSGLPNDRFFAVRPEGSVSTLKIQRTERGDSAVYLCASGGGPGTGELFFGEGSRLTVL.

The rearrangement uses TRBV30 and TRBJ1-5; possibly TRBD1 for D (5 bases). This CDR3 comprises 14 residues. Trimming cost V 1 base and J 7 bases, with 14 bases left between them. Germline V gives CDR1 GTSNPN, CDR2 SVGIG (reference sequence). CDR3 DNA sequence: TGTGCCTGGAGTGAAGGCAGGGCCCACCAGCCCCAGCATTTT. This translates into CAWSEGRAHQPQHF. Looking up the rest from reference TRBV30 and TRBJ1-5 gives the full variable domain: SQTIHQWPATLVQPVGSPLSLECTVEGTSNPNLYWYRQAAGRGLQLLFYSVGIGQISSEVPQNLSASRPQDRQFILSSKKLLLSDSGFYLCAWSEGRAHQPQHFGDGTRLSIL.

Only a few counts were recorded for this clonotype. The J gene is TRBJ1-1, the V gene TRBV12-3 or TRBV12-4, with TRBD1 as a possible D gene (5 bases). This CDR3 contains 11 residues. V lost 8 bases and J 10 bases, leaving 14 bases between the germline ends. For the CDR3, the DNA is TGTGCCAGCGGACCGGGACTCGGAGCTTTCTTT. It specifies CASGPGLGAFF.

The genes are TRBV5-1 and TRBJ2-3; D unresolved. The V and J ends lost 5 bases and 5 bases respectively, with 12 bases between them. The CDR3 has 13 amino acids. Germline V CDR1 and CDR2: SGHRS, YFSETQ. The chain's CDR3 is CASSPDLGDTQYF. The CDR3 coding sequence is TGCGCCAGCAGTCCAGACTTGGGAGATACGCAGTATTTT.

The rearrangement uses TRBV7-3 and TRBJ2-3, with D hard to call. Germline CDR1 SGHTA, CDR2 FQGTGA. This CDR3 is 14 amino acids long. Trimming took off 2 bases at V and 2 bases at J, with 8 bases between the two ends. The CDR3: CASSLGETTDTQYF. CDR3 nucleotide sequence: TGTGCCAGCAGCTTAGGTGAAACCACAGATACGCAGTATTTT. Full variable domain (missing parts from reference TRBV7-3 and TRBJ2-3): GAGVSQTPSNKVTEKGKYVELRCDPISGHTALYWYRQSLGQGPEFLIYFQGTGAADDSGLPNDRFFAVRPEGSVSTLKIQRTERGDSAVYLCASSLGETTDTQYFGPGTRLTVL.

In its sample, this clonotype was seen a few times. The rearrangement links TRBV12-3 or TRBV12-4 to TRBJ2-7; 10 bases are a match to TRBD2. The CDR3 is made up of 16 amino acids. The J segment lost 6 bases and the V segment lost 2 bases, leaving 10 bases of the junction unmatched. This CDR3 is CASSLQRGGRGGEQYF. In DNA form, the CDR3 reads TGTGCCAGCAGTTTACAGCGGGGGGGCCGGGGTGGCGAGCAGTACTTC.

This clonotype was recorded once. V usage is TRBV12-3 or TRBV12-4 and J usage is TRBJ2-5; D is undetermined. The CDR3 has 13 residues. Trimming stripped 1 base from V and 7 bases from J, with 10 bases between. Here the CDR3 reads CASSLGVVVTQYF. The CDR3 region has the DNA TGTGCCAGCAGTTTAGGAGTGGTGGTGACCCAGTACTTC.

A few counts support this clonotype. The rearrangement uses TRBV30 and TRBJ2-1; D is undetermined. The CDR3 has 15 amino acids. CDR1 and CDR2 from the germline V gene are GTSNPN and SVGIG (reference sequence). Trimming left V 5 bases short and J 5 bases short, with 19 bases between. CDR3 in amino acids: CAWAVGFAGDNEQFF. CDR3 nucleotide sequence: TGTGCCTGGGCGGTGGGGTTCGCTGGAGACAATGAGCAGTTCTTC.